This entry features one TCR beta chain sequence. Its antigen is unknown. This sample was included in a study of T-cell memory formation after mild COVID-19. Across the whole study: TCR clusters showed largely donor specificity. Whole-study results and caveats: Mainly in CM and EM were contracting CD4+ clones; CD8+ were in EMRA. SARS-CoV-2 specificity was not confirmed for second-wave clones peaking on day 37.

Trimming took 0 bases from V and 8 from J, leaving 8 bases between them. Germline V gene lookup returns CDR1 SGHRS and CDR2 YFSETQ. The CDR3 consists of 13 residues. Constant-segment primers and 5'RACE yielded cDNA libraries for TCR alpha and TCR beta, each carrying sample barcodes and UMIs. TCRdb passed the 5' RACE reads through MiXCR, listing each CDR3 protein once. Of about 440,000 distinct CDR3 sequences in the sample, roughly 20% were seen once. This TCR was sampled from an adult woman who had mild COVID-19 (a few samples of this study predate the infection). Cell type and time point are not known. Sequencing input: PBMCs or a T cell subset sorted from them (not recorded which). The chain is built from TRBV5-1 and TRBJ2-2; D remains unclear. CDR3 DNA sequence: TGCGCCAGCAGCTTGGATACCGCTGGGGAGCTGTTTTTT. Its translation: CASSLDTAGELFF.